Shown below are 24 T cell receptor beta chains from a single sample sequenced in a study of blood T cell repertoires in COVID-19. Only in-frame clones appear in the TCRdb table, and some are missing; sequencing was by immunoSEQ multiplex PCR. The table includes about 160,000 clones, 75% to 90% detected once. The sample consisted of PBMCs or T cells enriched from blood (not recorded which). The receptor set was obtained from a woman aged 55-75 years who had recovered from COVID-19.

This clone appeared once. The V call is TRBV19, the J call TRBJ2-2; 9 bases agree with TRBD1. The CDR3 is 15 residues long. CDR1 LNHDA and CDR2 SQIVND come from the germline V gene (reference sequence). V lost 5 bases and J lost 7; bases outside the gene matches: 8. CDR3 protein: CASSAGDRVHGELFF. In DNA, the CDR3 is TGTGCCAGTAGTGCGGGGGACAGGGTTCACGGGGAGCTGTTTTTT.

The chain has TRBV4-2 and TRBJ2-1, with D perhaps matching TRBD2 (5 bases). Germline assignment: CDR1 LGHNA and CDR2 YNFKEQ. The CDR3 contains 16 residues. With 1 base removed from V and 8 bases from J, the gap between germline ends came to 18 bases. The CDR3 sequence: CASSQGYSKYGDEQFF. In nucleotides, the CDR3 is TGTGCCAGCAGCCAAGGGTATTCCAAATACGGGGATGAGCAGTTCTTC.

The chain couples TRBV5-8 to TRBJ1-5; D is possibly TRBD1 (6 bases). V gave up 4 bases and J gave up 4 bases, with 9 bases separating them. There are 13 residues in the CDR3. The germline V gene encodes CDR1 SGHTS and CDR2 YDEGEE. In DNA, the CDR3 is TGTGCCAGCAGCCGGACAGTAAATCAGCCCCAGCATTTT. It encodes CASSRTVNQPQHF.

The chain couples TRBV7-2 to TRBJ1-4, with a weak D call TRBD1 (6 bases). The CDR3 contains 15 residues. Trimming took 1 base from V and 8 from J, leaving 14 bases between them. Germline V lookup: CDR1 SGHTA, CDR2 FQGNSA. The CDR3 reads CASSLVRDQGEKLFF. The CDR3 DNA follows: TGTGCCAGCAGCTTAGTAAGGGACCAGGGGGAAAAACTGTTTTTT.

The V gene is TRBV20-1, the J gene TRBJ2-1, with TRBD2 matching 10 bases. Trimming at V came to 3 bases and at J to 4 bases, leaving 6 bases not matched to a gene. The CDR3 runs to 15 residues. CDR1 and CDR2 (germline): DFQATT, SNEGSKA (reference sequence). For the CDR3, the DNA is TGCAGTGCTAGTAGCCGACTAGCGGGTTACAATGAGCAGTTCTTC. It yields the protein CSASSRLAGYNEQFF.

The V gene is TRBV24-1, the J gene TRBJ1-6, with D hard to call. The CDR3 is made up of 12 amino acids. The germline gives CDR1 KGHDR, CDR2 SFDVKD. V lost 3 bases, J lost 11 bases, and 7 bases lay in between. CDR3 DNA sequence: TGTGCCACCAGTGATGCGGGCGCACCCCTCCACTTT. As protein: CATSDAGAPLHF.

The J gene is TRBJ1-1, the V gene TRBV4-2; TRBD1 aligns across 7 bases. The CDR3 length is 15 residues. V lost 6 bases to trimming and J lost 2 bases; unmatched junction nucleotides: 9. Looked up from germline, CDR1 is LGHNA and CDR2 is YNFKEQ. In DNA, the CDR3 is TGTGCCAGCAGTTTTACCGGGACAGAAAACACTGAAGCTTTCTTT. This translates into CASSFTGTENTEAFF.

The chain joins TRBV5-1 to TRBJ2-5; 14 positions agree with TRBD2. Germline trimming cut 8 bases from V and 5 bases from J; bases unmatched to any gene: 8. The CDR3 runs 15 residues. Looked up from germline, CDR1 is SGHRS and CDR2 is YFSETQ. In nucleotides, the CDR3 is TGCGCCAGTTCGACTAGCGGGGGGGCCCGGGAGACCCAGTACTTC. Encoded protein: CASSTSGGARETQYF.

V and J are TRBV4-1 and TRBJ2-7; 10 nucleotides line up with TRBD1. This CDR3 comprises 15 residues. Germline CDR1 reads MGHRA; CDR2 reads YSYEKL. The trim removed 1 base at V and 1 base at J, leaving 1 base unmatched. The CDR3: CASSQGTGGSYEQYF. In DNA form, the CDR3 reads TGCGCCAGCAGCCAAGGGACAGGGGGGTCCTACGAGCAGTACTTC.

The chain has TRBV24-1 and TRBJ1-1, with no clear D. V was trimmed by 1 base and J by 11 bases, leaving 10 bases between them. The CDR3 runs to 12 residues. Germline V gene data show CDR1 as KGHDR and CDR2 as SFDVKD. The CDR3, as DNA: TGTGCCACCAGTGATTTCGGTCCGCGCGCTTTCTTT. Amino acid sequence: CATSDFGPRAFF.

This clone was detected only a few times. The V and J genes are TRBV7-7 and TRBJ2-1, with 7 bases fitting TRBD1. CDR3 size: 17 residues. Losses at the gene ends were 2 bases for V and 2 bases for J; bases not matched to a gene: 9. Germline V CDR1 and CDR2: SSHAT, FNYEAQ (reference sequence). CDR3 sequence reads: CASSLLEGGAPYNEQFF. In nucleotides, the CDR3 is TGTGCCAGCAGCTTATTGGAAGGGGGCGCACCCTACAATGAGCAGTTCTTC.

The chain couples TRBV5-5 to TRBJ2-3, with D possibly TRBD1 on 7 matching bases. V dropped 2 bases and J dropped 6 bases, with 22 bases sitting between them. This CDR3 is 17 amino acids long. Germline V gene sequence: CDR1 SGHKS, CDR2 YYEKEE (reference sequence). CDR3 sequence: CASSLGLSRGAGDTQYF. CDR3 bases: TGTGCCAGCAGCTTAGGCTTAAGCAGGGGGGCCGGGGATACGCAGTATTTT. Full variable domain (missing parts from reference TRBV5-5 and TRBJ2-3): DAGVTQSPTHLIKTRGQQVTLRCSPISGHKSVSWYQQVLGQGPQFIFQYYEKEERGRGNFPDRFSARQFPNYSSELNVNALLLGDSALYLCASSLGLSRGAGDTQYFGPGTRLTVL.

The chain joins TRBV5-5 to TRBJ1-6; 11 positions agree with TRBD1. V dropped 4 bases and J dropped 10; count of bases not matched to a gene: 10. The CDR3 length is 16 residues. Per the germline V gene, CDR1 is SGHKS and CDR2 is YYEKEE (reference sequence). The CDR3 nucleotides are TGTGCCAGCAGCGCTCTCCCCGGGACAGGGGGGTCACCCCTCCACTTT. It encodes CASSALPGTGGSPLHF.

The CDR3 spells CASSLVYSNQPQHF. DNA for the CDR3: TGTGCCAGCAGCTTAGTCTATAGCAATCAGCCCCAGCATTTT. The chain is built from TRBV7-9 and TRBJ1-5; D is undetermined. With 1 base removed from V and 0 bases from J, the gap between germline ends came to 4 bases. Germline CDR1 reads SEHNR; CDR2 reads FQNEAQ (reference sequence). The length of the CDR3 is 14 residues.

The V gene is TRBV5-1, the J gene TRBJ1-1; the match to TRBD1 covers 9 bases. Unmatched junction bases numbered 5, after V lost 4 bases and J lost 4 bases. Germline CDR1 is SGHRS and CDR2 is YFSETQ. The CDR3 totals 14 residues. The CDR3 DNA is TGCGCCAGCAGCGGACAGGGGACGGTCACTGAAGCTTTCTTT. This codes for CASSGQGTVTEAFF.

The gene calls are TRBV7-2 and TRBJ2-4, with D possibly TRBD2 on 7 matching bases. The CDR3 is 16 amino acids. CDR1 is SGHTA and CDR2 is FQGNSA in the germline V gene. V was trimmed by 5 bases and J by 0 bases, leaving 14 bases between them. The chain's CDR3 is CASSPEGGVAKNIQYF. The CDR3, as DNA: TGTGCCAGCAGCCCCGAGGGGGGGGTAGCCAAAAACATTCAGTACTTC.

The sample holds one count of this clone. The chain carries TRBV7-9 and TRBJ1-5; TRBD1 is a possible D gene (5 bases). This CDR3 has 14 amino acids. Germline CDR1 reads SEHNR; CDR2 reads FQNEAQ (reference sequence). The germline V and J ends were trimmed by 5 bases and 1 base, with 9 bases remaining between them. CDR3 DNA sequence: TGTGCCAGCAGCCCCCGGGGGAGCAATCAGCCCCAGCATTTT. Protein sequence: CASSPRGSNQPQHF.

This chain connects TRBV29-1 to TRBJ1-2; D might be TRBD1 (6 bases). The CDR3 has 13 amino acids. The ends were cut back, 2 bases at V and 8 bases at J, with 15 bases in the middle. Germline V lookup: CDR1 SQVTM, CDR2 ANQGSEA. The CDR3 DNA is TGCAGCGTTGAAAATTACACAGGGTGGGGCTACACCTTC. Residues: CSVENYTGWGYTF.

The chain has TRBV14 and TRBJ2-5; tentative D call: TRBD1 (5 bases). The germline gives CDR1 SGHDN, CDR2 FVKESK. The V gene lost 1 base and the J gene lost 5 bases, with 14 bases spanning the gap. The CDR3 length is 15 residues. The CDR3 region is CASSQVTGLGETQYF. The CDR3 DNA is TGTGCCAGCAGCCAAGTAACAGGCTTGGGGGAGACCCAGTACTTC.

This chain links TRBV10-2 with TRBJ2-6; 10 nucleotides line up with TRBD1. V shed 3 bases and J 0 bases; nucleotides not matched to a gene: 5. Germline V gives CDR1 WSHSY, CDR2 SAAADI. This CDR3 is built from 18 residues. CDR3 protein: CASSDDRGPTSGANVLTF. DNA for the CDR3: TGCGCCAGCAGTGATGACAGGGGGCCTACCTCTGGGGCCAACGTCCTGACTTTC.

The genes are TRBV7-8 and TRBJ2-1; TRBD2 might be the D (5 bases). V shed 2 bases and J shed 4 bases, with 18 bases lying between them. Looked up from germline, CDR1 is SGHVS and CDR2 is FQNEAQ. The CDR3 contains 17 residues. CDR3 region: CASSLYGLRRIYNEQFF. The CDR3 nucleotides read TGTGCCAGCAGCTTATATGGACTGCGGCGGATTTACAATGAGCAGTTCTTC.

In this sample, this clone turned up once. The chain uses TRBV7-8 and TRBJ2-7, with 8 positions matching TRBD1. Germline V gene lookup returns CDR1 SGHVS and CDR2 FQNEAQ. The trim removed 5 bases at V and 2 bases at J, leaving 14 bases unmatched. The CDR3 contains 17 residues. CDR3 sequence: CASSPRQGARFTYEQYF. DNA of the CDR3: TGTGCCAGCAGCCCCCGGCAGGGGGCGAGGTTTACCTACGAGCAGTACTTC.

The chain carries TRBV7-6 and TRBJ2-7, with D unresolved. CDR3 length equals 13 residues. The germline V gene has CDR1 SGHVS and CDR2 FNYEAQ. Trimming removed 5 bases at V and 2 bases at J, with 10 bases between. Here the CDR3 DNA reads TGTGCCAGCAGCGTCGGGTCTACCTACGAGCAGTACTTC. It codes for CASSVGSTYEQYF.

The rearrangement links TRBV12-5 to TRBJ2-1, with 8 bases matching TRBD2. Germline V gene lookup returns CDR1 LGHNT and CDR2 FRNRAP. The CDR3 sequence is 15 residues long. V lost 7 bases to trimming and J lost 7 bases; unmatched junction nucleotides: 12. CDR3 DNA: TGTGCTAGTGCTTCAATCGGGGGGGAGGGAAATGAGCAGTTCTTC. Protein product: CASASIGGEGNEQFF.